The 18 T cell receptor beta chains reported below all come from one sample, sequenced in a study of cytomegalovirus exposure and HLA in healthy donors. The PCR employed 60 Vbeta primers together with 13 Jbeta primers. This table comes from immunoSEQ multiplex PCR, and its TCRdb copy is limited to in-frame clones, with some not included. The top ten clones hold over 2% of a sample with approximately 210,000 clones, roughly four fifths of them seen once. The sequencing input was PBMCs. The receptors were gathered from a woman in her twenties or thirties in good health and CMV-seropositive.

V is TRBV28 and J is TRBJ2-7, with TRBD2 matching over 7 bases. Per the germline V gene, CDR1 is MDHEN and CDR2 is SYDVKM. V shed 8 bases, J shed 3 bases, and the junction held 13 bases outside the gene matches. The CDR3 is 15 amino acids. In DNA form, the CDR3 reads TGTGCCAGCCACAGTTTGGGAAGCGGGGTCTACGAGCAGTACTTC. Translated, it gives CASHSLGSGVYEQYF.

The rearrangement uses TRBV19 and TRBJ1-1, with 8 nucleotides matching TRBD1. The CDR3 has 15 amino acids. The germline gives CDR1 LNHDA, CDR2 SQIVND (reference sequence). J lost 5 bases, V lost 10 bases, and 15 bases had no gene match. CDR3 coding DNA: TGTGCCACCACATCGAGGCAGGGGGCGCATACTGAAGCTTTCTTT. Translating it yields CATTSRQGAHTEAFF. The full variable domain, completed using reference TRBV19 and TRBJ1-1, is DGGITQSPKYLFRKEGQNVTLSCEQNLNHDAMYWYRQDPGQGLRLIYYSQIVNDFQKGDIAEGYSVSREKKESFPLTVTSAQKNPTAFYLCATTSRQGAHTEAFFGQGTRLTVV.

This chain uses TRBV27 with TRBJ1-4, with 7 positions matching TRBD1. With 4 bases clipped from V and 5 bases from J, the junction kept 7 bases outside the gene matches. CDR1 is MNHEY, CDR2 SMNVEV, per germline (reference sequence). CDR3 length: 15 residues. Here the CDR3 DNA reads TGTGCCAGCAGTTCAGGACAGGTTGGAAATGAAAAACTGTTTTTT. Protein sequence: CASSSGQVGNEKLFF.

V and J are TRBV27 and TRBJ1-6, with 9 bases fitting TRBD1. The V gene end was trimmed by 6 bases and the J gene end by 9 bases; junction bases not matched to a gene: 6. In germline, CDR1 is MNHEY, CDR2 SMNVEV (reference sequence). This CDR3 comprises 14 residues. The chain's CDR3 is CASSRDRGSSPLHF. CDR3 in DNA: TGTGCCAGCAGCCGAGACAGGGGGTCTTCACCCCTCCACTTT.

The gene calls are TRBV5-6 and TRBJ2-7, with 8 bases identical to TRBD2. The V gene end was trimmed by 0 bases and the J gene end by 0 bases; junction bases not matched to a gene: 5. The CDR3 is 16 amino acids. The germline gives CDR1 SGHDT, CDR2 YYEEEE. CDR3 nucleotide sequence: TGTGCCAGCAGCTTGGCCCCTAGCGGGTTCTCCTACGAGCAGTACTTC. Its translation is CASSLAPSGFSYEQYF.

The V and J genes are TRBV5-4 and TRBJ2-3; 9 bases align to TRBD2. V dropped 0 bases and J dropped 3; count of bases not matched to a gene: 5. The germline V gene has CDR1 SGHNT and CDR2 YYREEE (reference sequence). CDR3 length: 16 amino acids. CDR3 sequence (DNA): TGTGCCAGCAGCTTGGGGCCTAGCGGGGATACAGATACGCAGTATTTT. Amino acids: CASSLGPSGDTDTQYF.

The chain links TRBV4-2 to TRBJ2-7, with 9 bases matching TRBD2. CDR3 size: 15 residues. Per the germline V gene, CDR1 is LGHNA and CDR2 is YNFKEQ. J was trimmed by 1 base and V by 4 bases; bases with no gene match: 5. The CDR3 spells CASSRGGGESYEQYF. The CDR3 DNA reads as TGTGCCAGCAGCCGGGGCGGGGGGGAGTCCTACGAGCAGTACTTC.

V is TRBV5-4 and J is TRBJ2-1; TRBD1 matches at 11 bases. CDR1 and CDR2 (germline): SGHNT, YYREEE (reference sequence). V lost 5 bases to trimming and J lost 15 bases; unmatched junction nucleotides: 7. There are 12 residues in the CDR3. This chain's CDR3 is CASSAGTGGRFF. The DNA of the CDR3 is TGTGCCAGCAGTGCAGGGACAGGGGGAAGGTTCTTC.

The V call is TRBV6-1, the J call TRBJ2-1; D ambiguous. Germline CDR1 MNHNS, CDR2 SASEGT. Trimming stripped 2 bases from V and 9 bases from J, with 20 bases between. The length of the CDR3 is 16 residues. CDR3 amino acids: CASSESKRPHRPEQFF. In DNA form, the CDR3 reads TGTGCCAGCAGTGAATCTAAGCGACCCCACCGCCCTGAGCAGTTCTTC.

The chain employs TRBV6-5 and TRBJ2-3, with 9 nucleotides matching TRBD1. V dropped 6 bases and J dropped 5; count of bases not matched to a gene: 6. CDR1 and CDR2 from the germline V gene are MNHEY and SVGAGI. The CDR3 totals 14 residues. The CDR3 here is CASSRTGVGDTQYF. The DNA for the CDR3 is TGTGCCAGCAGCAGGACAGGGGTTGGAGATACGCAGTATTTT.

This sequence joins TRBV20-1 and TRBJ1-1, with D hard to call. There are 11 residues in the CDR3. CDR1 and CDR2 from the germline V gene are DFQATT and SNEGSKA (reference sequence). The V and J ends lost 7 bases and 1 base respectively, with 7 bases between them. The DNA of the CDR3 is TGCAGTGTGGGCCGGAACACTGAAGCTTTCTTT. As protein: CSVGRNTEAFF.

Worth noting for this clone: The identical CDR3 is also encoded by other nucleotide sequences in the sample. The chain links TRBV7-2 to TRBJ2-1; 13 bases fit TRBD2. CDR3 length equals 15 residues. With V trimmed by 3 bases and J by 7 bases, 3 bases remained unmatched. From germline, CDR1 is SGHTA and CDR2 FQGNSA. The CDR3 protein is CASSLGLAGTNEQFF. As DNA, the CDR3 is TGTGCCAGCAGCTTGGGACTAGCGGGGACTAATGAGCAGTTCTTC.

This CDR3 reads CASSIVPPNYNEQFF. CDR3 coding DNA: TGTGCCAGTAGTATAGTCCCCCCAAACTACAATGAGCAGTTCTTC. This rearrangement joins TRBV19 to TRBJ2-1; D is uncertain. This CDR3 has 15 amino acids. The V end was cut by 1 base, the J end by 3 bases, with 10 bases between. Germline V gives CDR1 LNHDA, CDR2 SQIVND (reference sequence).

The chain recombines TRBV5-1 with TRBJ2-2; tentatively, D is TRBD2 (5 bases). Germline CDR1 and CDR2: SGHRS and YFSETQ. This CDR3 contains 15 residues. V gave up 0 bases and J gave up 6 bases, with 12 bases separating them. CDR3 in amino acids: CASSLAAEASGELFF. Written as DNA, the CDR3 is TGCGCCAGCAGCTTGGCGGCGGAGGCTTCCGGGGAGCTGTTTTTT.

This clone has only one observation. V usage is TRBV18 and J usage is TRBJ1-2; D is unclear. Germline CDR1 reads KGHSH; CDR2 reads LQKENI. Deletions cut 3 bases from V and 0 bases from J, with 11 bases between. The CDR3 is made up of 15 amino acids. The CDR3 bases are TGTGCCAGCTCACCCCGGGGAGATTCTAACTATGGCTACACCTTC. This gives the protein CASSPRGDSNYGYTF.

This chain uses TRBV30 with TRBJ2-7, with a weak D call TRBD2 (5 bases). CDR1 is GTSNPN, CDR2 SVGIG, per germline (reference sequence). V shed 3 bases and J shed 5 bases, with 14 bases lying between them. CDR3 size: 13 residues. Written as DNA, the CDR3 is TGTGCCTGGAGCAGCCTCTTGAGGGACGAGCAGTACTTC. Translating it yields CAWSSLLRDEQYF.

The CDR3 bases are TGTGCCAGTAGTGGGGGGGCAGATCAGCCCCAGCATTTT. Protein product: CASSGGADQPQHF. V gene TRBV19 combines with J gene TRBJ1-5; D might be TRBD1 (6 bases). CDR3 length equals 13 residues. The germline CDR1 and CDR2 sequences are LNHDA and SQIVND (reference sequence). V lost 5 bases to trimming and J lost 5 bases, with 10 bases between them.

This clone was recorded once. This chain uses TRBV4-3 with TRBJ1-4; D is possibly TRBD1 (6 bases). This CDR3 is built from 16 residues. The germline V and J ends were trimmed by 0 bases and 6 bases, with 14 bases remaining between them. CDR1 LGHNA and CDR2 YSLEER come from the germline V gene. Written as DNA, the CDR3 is TGCGCCAGCAGCCAAGATTTGGACAGCCGATATGAAAAACTGTTTTTT. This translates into CASSQDLDSRYEKLFF.